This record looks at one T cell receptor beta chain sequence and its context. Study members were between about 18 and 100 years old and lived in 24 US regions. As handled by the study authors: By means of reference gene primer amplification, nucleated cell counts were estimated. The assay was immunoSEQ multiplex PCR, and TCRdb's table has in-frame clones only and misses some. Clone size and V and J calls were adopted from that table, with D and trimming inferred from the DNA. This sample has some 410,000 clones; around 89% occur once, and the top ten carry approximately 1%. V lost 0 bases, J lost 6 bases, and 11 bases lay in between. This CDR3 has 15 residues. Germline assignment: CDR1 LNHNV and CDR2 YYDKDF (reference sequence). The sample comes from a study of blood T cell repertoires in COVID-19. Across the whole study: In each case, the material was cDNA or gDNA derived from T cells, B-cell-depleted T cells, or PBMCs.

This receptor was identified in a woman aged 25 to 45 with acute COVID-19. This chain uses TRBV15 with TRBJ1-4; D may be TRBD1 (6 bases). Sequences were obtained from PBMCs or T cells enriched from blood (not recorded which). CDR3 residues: CATSRDRDIDEKLFF. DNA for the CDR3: TGTGCCACCAGCAGAGATCGGGACATAGATGAAAAACTGTTTTTT.